This T cell receptor beta chain is from a study of shared clonotypes between healthy human individuals (TCRdb year 2020). About the study as a whole: Two women and a few men aged 18 to 49 years were included in the cohort. For each donor, three plates each were used for CD4 naive and CD4 memory, two plates were used for CD8 naive, and one plate was used for CD8 memory. Libraries were prepared and TCR repertoires were sequenced by different laboratories using diverse techniques, in order to increase sequencing depth and limit assay-specific biases. To estimate repertoire size and how much clonotypes are shared between individuals, the study performed deep sequencing of blood TCR repertoires from five healthy adults. Between about 0.85 and 9.5 billion PBMCs per donor were obtained by leukapheresis. Overall study outcomes, separate from this receptor: Larger estimated clonotype richness was generally found for naive subsets than for memory subsets. Pairwise subsampling led to the expectation that sequencing depth would affect the degree of clonotype sharing among donors. When a handful of donors were compared, the shared fraction of clonotypes was about 5.5% for naive CD4, roughly 3.4% for naive CD8, roughly 2.3% for memory CD4, and 0.35% to 0.5% for memory CD8. Because the study included a small number of donors, the genetic and exposure-history diversity represented was limited. Compared with non-shared clonotypes, the clonotypes found in all four sorted-subset donors had higher generation probabilities. Sampling was restricted to blood, and TCR repertoires in tissue are likely to differ from TCR repertoires in blood. Even with the large sequencing depth, rarefaction of the sorted-subset datasets indicated that sequencing was incomplete.

Taken from the germline V gene, the CDR1 and CDR2 loops are KGHSH and LQKENI. The CDR3 measures 15 amino acids from cysteine to phenylalanine. Only the CDR3 DNA is retained, 45 bases long and in frame from the first base. Compared with germline, V lacks 2 bases and J lacks 1 base; bases without a gene match: 4. Using the deep immunoSEQ assay, multiplex PCR amplified TCR CDR3 regions from genomic DNA. Genomic DNA extracted from each cell subset was distributed evenly over all wells of several immunoSEQ 96-well plates, and each plate served as one replicate. Each replicate PCR for sorted subsets received 150 to 250 ng genomic DNA, equal to roughly 30,000 T cell genomes. Purified libraries were measured with a Qubit 3.0 fluorometer, size-checked on a Bioanalyzer 2100, and measured again with the KAPA Library Quantification kit. A separate single-read 150-cycle Illumina NextSeq 550 flow cell was used to sequence each immunoSEQ 96-well plate. Per the source publication's procedure: Because only junctional sequences without quality scores were contained in the immunoSEQ output, filtering matching that applied to full-length reads could not be performed. Sequences were annotated with PyIR, a Python wrapper for IgBLAST v1.9, and V/J genes and CDR3 were assigned using IMGT germline references. Any read was removed if the V/J assignment was weak (E-value above 1e-6), the CDR3 was missing, or the read contained stop codons, out-of-frame junctions, or ambiguous translated residues. V3J clonotypes were defined as sequences sharing an identical inferred V gene, J gene, and CDR3 amino acid sequence. Percentage overlap between repertoires was calculated by dividing the number of shared unique clonotypes by the size of the smaller repertoire. Repertoire richness was assessed with RTK rarefaction, the Chao1 estimator, and Recon v2.1 estimates of unobserved clonotypes. OLGA was used to compute generation probabilities for all TCRbeta clonotypes that the gDNA method yielded from several donors. TCRdb mirrors the immuneACCESS table, restricted to in-frame sequences. Some clones are absent from its copies; in checked studies, under half trace to an unresolved V gene, and the reason for the others is unknown. For V, J and clone size, that table is used; D and trimming come from the DNA. For this sample the table gives about 2.3 million clones, of which approximately 95% were detected only once. The ten top clones hold under 0.45% of the sample.

Details on this clone: This receptor's antigen is unknown. It has no much larger one-base neighbor in the sample; base qualities were not kept.

Healthy HIV-negative adults with no recently reported acute infections or vaccinations were included as donors. Every donor was a Caucasian adult residing in Nashville, Tennessee, USA. CD4+ T cells were enriched through magnetic negative selection, after which naive cells were positively selected on CD45RA and the remaining negative fraction served as the memory subset. After blood collection by leukapheresis, PBMCs were isolated using Ficoll-Histopaque density gradient centrifugation and then cryopreserved in the vapor phase of liquid nitrogen. Analytical flow cytometry was used to check the purity and quantity of each magnetically sorted T cell population. Each sorted fraction had its genomic DNA isolated and then quantified by UV absorbance on a Nanodrop 2000c.

The V and J genes are TRBV18 and TRBJ2-7, with TRBD2 identical over 8 junction bases. This sequence was found in a man between 18 and 35 years old in good health. Some clones in this sample may be carry-over from other donors' samples. The sequencing input was naive CD4+ T cells from PBMCs. The cell subset or site label, as the study defines it: CD45RA+ positively selected. The CDR3 loop reads CASSPMREASYEQYF. The sequenced DNA is TGTGCCAGCTCACCAATGCGGGAGGCGTCCTACGAGCAGTACTTC.